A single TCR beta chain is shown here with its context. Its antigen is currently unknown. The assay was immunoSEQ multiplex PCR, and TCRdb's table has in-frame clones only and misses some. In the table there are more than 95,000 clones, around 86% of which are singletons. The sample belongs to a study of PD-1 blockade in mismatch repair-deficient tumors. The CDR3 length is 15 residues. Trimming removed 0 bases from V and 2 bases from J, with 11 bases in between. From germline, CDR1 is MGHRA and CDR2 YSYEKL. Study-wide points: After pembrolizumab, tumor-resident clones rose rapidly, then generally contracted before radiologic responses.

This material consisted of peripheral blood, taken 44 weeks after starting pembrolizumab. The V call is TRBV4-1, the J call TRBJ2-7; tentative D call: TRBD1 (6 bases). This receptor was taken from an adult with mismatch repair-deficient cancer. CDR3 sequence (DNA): TGCGCCAGCAGCCAAGAAGGTAACAGGGCCTACGAGCAGTACTTC. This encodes CASSQEGNRAYEQYF.